Reported below is one TCR beta chain. No antigen is known for it. The CDR3 covers 14 residues. The V gene lost 7 bases and the J gene lost 1 base, with 12 bases spanning the gap. Germline V gives CDR1 MNHEY, CDR2 SMNVEV (reference sequence). This sample was included in a study of cytomegalovirus exposure and HLA in healthy donors. Study observations and caveats: Many donors shared some public TCRs, even though most TCR sequences were rare.

Clones were read by immunoSEQ multiplex PCR, and TCRdb kept only the in-frame ones, dropping some. The table lists roughly 84,000 clones, more than 75% of them singletons. This clonotype was obtained from a man in his thirties or forties in good health and CMV-seronegative. The genes are TRBV27 and TRBJ2-3, with D possibly matching TRBD2 (6 bases). Sequencing input: PBMCs. For the CDR3, the DNA is TGTGCCAGCAAGCTTGCGGGGCGCACAGATACGCAGTATTTT. It yields the protein CASKLAGRTDTQYF.